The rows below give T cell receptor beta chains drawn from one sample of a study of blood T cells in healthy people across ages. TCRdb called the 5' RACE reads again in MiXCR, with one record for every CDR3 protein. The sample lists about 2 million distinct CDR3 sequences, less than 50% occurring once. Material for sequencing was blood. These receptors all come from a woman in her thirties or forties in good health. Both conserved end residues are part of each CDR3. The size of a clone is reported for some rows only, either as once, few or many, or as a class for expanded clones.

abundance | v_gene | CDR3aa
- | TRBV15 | CATSRGRETGGYTF
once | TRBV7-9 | CASSFGALTGDHSNQPQHF
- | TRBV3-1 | CASSQSQYYEQYF
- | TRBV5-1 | CASSLEGAAKNIQYF
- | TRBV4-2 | CASSPGTSGDYNEQFF
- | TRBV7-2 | CASSLVGTGNNYGYTF
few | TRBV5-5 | CASSRRTSGAGSTDTQYF
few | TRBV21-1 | CASSNFGRPETQYF
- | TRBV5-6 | CASSLGAGAAYEQYF
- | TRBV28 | CASSLVNRNTEAFF
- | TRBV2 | CASSVLVRGGYGYTF
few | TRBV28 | CASSPAVSQGSPLHF
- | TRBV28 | CASKRAILGQGGEKLFF
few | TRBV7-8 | CASSLGLAGDLAKNIQYF
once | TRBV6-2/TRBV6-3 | CASLPSGQEGCYTF
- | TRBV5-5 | CASSLTRDLYGYTF
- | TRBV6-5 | CASSEGASSGQTQYF
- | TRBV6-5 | CASSYTGTGAGYTF
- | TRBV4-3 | CASSQVGIYNEQFF
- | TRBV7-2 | CVSSLDSLDGYTF
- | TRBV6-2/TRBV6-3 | CATRVQTHTFEQYF
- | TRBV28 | CASSLVRLAAYNEQFF
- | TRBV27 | CASSASGGLGTQHF
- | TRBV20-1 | CSAPDSISYNEQFF
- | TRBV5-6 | CASSSVVPDSGNTEAFF
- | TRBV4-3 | CASSHASSYEQYF
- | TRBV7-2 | CASQMNQETQYF
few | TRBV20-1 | CSAAQGGNQPQHF